This T cell receptor beta chain stems from a study of OX40 agonist ivuxolimab in advanced cancers. Study overall: Previous treatment with anti-PD-1, anti-PD-L1 or anti-CTLA-4 therapy was allowed; roughly 40% had received some.

Trimming removed 3 bases from V and 1 base from J; junction bases left unmatched: 2. The CDR3 spans 15 residues. Data came from immunoSEQ multiplex PCR; TCRdb stores just in-frame clones and leaves some out. This sample has about 21,000 clones; about 86% occur once, and the top ten carry under 35%. The TCR originated in an adult with an advanced solid tumor such as melanoma, head and neck, liver or kidney cancer. V is TRBV5-3 and J is TRBJ2-2, with 8 bases lining up with TRBD1. TRBV5-3 is identified as an open reading frame with a role that is uncertain. This specimen consisted of CD4+ or CD8+ T cells sorted from blood, obtained in a trial of the OX40 agonist ivuxolimab. This CDR3 is CARSSGTGNTGELFF. In DNA, the CDR3 is TGTGCCAGAAGCTCCGGGACAGGGAACACCGGGGAGCTGTTTTTT.